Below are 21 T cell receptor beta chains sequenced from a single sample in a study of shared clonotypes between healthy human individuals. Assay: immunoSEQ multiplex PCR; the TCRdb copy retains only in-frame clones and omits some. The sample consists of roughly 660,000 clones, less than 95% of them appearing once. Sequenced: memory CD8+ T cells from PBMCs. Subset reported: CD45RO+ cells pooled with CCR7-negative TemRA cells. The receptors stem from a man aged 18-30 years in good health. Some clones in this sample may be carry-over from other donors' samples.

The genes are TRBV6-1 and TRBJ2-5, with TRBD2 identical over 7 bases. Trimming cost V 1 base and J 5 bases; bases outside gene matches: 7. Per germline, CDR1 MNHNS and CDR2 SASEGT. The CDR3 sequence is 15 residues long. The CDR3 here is CASSEGLAPGETQYF. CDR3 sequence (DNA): TGTGCCAGCAGTGAAGGACTAGCCCCTGGGGAGACCCAGTACTTC.

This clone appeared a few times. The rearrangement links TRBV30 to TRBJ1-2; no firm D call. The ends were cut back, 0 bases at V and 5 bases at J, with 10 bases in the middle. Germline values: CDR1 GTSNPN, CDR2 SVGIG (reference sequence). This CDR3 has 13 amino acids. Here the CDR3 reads CAWSVLRQYGYTF. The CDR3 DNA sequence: TGTGCCTGGAGTGTACTCCGCCAATATGGCTACACCTTC.

Here the CDR3 DNA reads TGTGCCAGCAGTCCCCTCATCCATACCTACTATGGCTACACCTTC. It codes for CASSPLIHTYYGYTF. The rearrangement uses TRBV27 and TRBJ1-2; D call uncertain. The V end was cut by 5 bases, the J end by 3 bases, with 16 bases between. From germline, CDR1 is MNHEY and CDR2 SMNVEV (reference sequence). This CDR3 is 15 amino acids long.

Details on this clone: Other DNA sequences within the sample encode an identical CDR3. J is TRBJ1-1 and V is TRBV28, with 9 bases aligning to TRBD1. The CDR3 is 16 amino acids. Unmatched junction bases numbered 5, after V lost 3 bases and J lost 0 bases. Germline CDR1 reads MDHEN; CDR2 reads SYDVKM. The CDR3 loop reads CASSLAGTGMNTEAFF. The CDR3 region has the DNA TGTGCCAGCAGTTTGGCCGGGACAGGGATGAACACTGAAGCTTTCTTT.

In DNA form, the CDR3 reads TGTGCCAGCAGCTCCGGGACAGGGTTTGAAGCTTTCTTT. It is translated as CASSSGTGFEAFF. The chain combines TRBV7-3 with TRBJ1-1; 9 nucleotides match TRBD1. Germline trimming cut 4 bases from V and 7 bases from J; bases unmatched to any gene: 4. Germline V gene data show CDR1 as SGHTA and CDR2 as FQGTGA. CDR3 length equals 13 residues.

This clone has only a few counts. In DNA form, the CDR3 reads TGTGCCAGCAGTTTATATCCCGGTAACTATGGCTACACCTTC. This codes for CASSLYPGNYGYTF. The chain employs TRBV27 and TRBJ1-2; D is undetermined. The V gene's germline CDR1 is MNHEY and CDR2 SMNVEV (reference sequence). V lost 1 base, J lost 1 base, and 7 bases lay in between. This CDR3 has 14 residues.

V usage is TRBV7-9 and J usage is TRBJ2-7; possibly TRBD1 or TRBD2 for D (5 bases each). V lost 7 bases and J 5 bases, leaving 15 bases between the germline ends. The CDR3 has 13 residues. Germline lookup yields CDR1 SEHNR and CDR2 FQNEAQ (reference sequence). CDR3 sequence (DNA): TGTGCCAGCAAGCATGGGGGTGCGGACGAGCAGTACTTC. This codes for CASKHGGADEQYF.

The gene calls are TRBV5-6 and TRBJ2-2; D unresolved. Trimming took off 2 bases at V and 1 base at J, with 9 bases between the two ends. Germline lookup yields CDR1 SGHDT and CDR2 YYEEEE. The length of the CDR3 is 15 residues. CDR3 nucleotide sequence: TGTGCCAGCAGCTTCTTAGCTTTGAACACCGGGGAGCTGTTTTTT. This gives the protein CASSFLALNTGELFF. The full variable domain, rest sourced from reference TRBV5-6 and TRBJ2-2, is DAGVTQSPTHLIKTRGQQVTLRCSPKSGHDTVSWYQQALGQGPQFIFQYYEEEERQRGNFPDRFSGHQFPNYSSELNVNALLLGDSALYLCASSFLALNTGELFFGEGSRLTVL.

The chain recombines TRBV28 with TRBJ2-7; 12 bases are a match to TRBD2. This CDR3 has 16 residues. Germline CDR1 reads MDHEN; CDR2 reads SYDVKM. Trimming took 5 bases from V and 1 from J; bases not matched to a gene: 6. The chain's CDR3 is CASSPRLAGVSYEQYF. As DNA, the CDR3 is TGTGCCAGCAGTCCAAGACTAGCGGGAGTTTCCTACGAGCAGTACTTC.

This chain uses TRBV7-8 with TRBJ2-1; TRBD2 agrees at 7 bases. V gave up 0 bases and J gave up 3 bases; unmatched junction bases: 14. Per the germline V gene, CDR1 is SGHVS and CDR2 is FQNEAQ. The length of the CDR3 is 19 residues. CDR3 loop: CASSLALIAWEGSYNEQFF. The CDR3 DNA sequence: TGTGCCAGCAGCTTAGCCCTGATAGCGTGGGAGGGAAGCTACAATGAGCAGTTCTTC.

CDR3 protein: CASSDWAGGNQPQHF. DNA of the CDR3: TGTGCCAGCAGTGATTGGGCAGGAGGAAATCAGCCCCAGCATTTT. This rearrangement joins TRBV6-1 to TRBJ1-5; D uncertain. Trimming cost V 3 bases and J 4 bases, with 13 bases left between them. The germline gives CDR1 MNHNS, CDR2 SASEGT. The CDR3 has 15 amino acids.

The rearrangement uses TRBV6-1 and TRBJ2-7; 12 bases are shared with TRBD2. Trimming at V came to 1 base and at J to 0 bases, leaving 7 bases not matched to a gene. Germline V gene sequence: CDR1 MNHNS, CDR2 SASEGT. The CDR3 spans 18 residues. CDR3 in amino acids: CASSEGLAGGPGSYEQYF. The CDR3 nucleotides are TGTGCCAGCAGTGAAGGCCTAGCGGGAGGGCCTGGCTCCTACGAGCAGTACTTC.

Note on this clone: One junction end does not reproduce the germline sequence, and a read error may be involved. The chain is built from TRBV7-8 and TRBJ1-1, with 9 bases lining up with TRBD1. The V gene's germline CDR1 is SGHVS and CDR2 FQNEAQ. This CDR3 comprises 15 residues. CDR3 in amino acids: CASSRAGTGSSEAFF. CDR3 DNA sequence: TGTGCCAGCAGCCGAGCCGGGACAGGGTCTTCTGAGGCTTTCTTT.

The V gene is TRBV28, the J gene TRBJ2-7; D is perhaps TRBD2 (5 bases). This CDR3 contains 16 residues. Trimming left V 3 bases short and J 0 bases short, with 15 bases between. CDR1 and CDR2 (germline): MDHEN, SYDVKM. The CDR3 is CASSFGPRVRSYEQYF. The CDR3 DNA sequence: TGTGCCAGCAGTTTTGGACCGCGGGTCCGCTCCTACGAGCAGTACTTC.

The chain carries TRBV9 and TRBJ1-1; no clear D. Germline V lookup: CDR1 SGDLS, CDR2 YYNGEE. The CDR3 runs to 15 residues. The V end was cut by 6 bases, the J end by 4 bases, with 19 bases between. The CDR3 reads CASNNVAQDSTEAFF. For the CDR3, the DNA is TGTGCCAGCAATAATGTGGCCCAAGATAGCACTGAAGCTTTCTTT.

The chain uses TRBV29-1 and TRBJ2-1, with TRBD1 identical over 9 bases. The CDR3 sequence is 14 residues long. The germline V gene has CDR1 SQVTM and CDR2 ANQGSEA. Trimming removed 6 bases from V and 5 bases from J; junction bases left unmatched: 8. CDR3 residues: CSVPGTGIHNEQFF. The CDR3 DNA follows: TGCAGCGTCCCCGGGACAGGGATCCACAATGAGCAGTTCTTC.

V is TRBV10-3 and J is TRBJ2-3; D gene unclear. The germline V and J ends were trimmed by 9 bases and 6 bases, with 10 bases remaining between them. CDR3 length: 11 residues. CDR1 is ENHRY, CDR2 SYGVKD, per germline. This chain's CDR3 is CAIGPSDTQYF. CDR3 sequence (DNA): TGTGCCATTGGACCCTCCGATACGCAGTATTTT.

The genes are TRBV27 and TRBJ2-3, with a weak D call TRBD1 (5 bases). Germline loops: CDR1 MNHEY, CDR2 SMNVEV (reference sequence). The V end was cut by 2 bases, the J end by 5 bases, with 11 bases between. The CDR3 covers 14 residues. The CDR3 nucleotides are TGTGCCAGCAGTTTACTGGGGCCTGGAGATACGCAGTATTTT. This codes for CASSLLGPGDTQYF.

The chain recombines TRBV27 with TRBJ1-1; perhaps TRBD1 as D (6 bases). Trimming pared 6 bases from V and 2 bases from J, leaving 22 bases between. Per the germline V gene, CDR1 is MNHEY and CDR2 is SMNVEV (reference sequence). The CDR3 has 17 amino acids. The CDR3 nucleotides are TGTGCCAGCAGGGTCGGACAGTTCGAACGGCCTAACACTGAAGCTTTCTTT. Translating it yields CASRVGQFERPNTEAFF.

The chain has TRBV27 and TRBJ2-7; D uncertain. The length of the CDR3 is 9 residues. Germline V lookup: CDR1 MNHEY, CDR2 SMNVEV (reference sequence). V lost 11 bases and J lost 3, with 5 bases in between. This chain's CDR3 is CAVGYEQYF. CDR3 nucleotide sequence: TGTGCCGTAGGCTACGAGCAGTACTTC.

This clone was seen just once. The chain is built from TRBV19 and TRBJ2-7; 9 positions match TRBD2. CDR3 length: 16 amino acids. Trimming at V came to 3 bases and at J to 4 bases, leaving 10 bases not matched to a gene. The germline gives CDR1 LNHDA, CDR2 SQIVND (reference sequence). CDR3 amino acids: CASSIGTSQIGYEQYF. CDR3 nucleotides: TGTGCCAGTAGTATCGGGACTAGCCAAATCGGATACGAGCAGTACTTC.